Listed here are 30 T cell receptor beta chains from one sample, sequenced in a study of Ad26.COV2.S vaccination and SARS-CoV-2 variants. Treatment specified: around 19 received Ad26.COV2.S at low or high dose, single or two shots; about 5 received placebo; per-sample allocation not given. Specimens were obtained on day 63 following the first vaccine or placebo injection. The protocol was immunoSEQ multiplex PCR, while the TCRdb copy is restricted to in-frame clones and leaves out a portion. The table lists 510,000 or so clones, around nine tenths of them singletons. This specimen consisted of peripheral blood, obtained in a trial of Ad26.COV2.S vaccine versus placebo. These receptors were taken from a person aged 18 to 59 who received the Ad26.COV2.S COVID-19 vaccine or a placebo.

The chain links TRBV5-4 to TRBJ2-2; D unclear. The CDR3 loop spans 15 amino acids. Germline V CDR1 and CDR2: SGHNT, YYREEE (reference sequence). Between the trimmed V and J ends, which lost 0 bases and 5 bases, there was a span of 11 bases. The CDR3 DNA reads as TGTGCCAGCAGCTTGGGCGGAGTTAGAACCGGGGAGCTGTTTTTT. Protein: CASSLGGVRTGELFF.

The gene calls are TRBV9 and TRBJ2-7, with 7 nucleotides matching TRBD2. The CDR3 runs to 17 residues. With V trimmed by 0 bases and J by 2 bases, 11 bases remained unmatched. Germline V gene sequence: CDR1 SGDLS, CDR2 YYNGEE. The CDR3 DNA sequence: TGTGCCAGCAGCGTAGGACCTCTGGCGGGGACTACCTACGAGCAGTACTTC. It translates to CASSVGPLAGTTYEQYF.

V and J are TRBV20-1 and TRBJ2-1, with a weak D call TRBD2 (5 bases). V was pared by 6 bases and J by 9 bases, with 12 bases between. Germline V gene lookup returns CDR1 DFQATT and CDR2 SNEGSKA (reference sequence). The CDR3 is 11 amino acids. CDR3 DNA: TGCAGTGCCCGAGGACTGGCTGAGCAGTTCTTC. Translating gives CSARGLAEQFF.

V is TRBV6-5 and J is TRBJ2-7; 8 bases agree with TRBD1. Germline V lookup: CDR1 MNHEY, CDR2 SVGAGI. V was clipped by 6 bases and J by 2 bases; unmatched bases: 0. There are 12 residues in the CDR3. This chain's CDR3 is CASRTGAYEQYF. The CDR3 nucleotides are TGTGCCAGCAGGACAGGGGCCTACGAGCAGTACTTC.

The rearrangement joins TRBV28 to TRBJ1-2; D possibly corresponds to TRBD1 (6 bases). The CDR3 has 14 residues. Trimming removed 3 bases at V and 2 bases at J, with 10 bases between. The germline V gene encodes CDR1 MDHEN and CDR2 SYDVKM. CDR3 DNA: TGTGCCAGCAGTTTGCATAGGGGGAACTATGGCTACACCTTC. Its translation is CASSLHRGNYGYTF.

The gene calls are TRBV9 and TRBJ1-3; the match to TRBD1 covers 8 bases. The length of the CDR3 is 18 residues. Germline CDR1 reads SGDLS; CDR2 reads YYNGEE. The V segment lost 3 bases and the J segment 0 bases; nucleotides outside the gene matches: 11. The CDR3 DNA reads as TGTGCCAGCAGCGCCTGGGGGGGGACAGGCCTCTCTGGAAACACCATATATTTT. Translating it yields CASSAWGGTGLSGNTIYF.

The V and J genes are TRBV5-4 and TRBJ2-1; 14 nucleotides line up with TRBD2. Germline assignment: CDR1 SGHNT and CDR2 YYREEE (reference sequence). The CDR3 spans 18 residues. V lost 0 bases, J lost 0 bases, and 2 bases stayed unmatched. The CDR3 nucleotides read TGTGCCAGCAGCTTGGGGACTAGCGGGAGGTTCTCCTACAATGAGCAGTTCTTC. This gives the protein CASSLGTSGRFSYNEQFF.

This CDR3 reads CASSFQGDYGYTF. The CDR3 DNA reads TGCGCCAGCAGCTTCCAGGGGGACTATGGCTACACCTTC. The chain links TRBV5-1 to TRBJ1-2; 7 nucleotides match TRBD1. The J segment lost 3 bases and the V segment lost 2 bases, leaving 1 base of the junction unmatched. Germline V gives CDR1 SGHRS, CDR2 YFSETQ. This CDR3 spans 13 amino acids.

In DNA, the CDR3 is TGCGCCAGCAGCCAAGATCTTTGGCCCCCAAGGCAGGGGGGCTACAATGAGCAGTTCTTC. Amino acid sequence: CASSQDLWPPRQGGYNEQFF. This rearrangement joins TRBV4-3 to TRBJ2-1; the D gene is possibly TRBD1 (7 bases). V was shortened by 0 bases and J by 3 bases, with 24 bases between the two germline ends. CDR1 LGHNA and CDR2 YSLEER come from the germline V gene. The CDR3 spans 20 residues.

This clone was seen a handful of times. The V call is TRBV7-9, the J call TRBJ2-7; 8 bases fit TRBD1. Germline V gene lookup returns CDR1 SEHNR and CDR2 FQNEAQ (reference sequence). Trimming took 1 base from V and 5 from J; bases not matched to a gene: 7. CDR3 length: 15 residues. For the CDR3, the DNA is TGTGCCAGCAGCTTAGTGCAGGGGGCGCGGGACGAGCAGTACTTC. Protein sequence: CASSLVQGARDEQYF. The full variable domain, its missing parts supplied by reference TRBV7-9 and TRBJ2-7, is DTGVSQNPRHKITKRGQNVTFRCDPISEHNRLYWYRQTLGQGPEFLTYFQNEAQLEKSRLLSDRFSAERPKGSFSTLEIQRTEQGDSAMYLCASSLVQGARDEQYFGPGTRLTVT.

The V call is TRBV7-9, the J call TRBJ2-7, with TRBD2 matching over 11 bases. The CDR3 covers 17 residues. Germline lookup yields CDR1 SEHNR and CDR2 FQNEAQ (reference sequence). Losses at the gene ends were 3 bases for V and 6 bases for J; bases not matched to a gene: 13. This chain's CDR3 is CASSFTTSGMSGGEQYF. CDR3 in DNA: TGTGCCAGCAGCTTTACGACTAGCGGGATGTCAGGTGGCGAGCAGTACTTC.

The rearrangement uses TRBV12-5 and TRBJ1-1, with D possibly being TRBD1 (5 bases). Germline V gives CDR1 LGHNT, CDR2 FRNRAP. The CDR3 is 22 residues long. Trimming left V 2 bases short and J 3 bases short, with 34 bases between. In DNA, the CDR3 is TGTGCTAGTGGTTTGTATATTATTCTTGGCGACCCGAGGGACCAGCAACACACTGAAGCTTTCTTT. Protein product: CASGLYIILGDPRDQQHTEAFF.

This clone was seen a few times. The chain is built from TRBV14 and TRBJ2-7, with D possibly matching TRBD2 (6 bases). This CDR3 spans 13 amino acids. With 0 bases removed from V and 6 bases from J, the gap between germline ends came to 9 bases. Germline assignment: CDR1 SGHDN and CDR2 FVKESK. The CDR3 reads CASSQDWGLEQYF. Written as DNA, the CDR3 is TGTGCCAGCAGCCAAGATTGGGGACTCGAGCAGTACTTC.

This chain connects TRBV19 to TRBJ1-1; D remains ambiguous. Trimming removed 5 bases at V and 3 bases at J, with 7 bases between. CDR1 LNHDA and CDR2 SQIVND come from the germline V gene (reference sequence). The CDR3 totals 12 residues. CDR3 region: CASSRWDTEAFF. In DNA form, the CDR3 reads TGTGCCAGTAGTCGGTGGGACACTGAAGCTTTCTTT.

The chain couples TRBV9 to TRBJ2-7, with D maybe TRBD1 (5 bases). Germline CDR1 SGDLS, CDR2 YYNGEE. V lost 0 bases and J lost 1, with 11 bases in between. The CDR3 covers 15 residues. CDR3 amino acids: CASSVGSAGSYEQYF. CDR3 sequence (DNA): TGTGCCAGCAGCGTAGGCTCGGCAGGGTCCTACGAGCAGTACTTC. Using reference TRBV9 and TRBJ2-7 for the parts outside the CDR3, the full variable domain is DSGVTQTPKHLITATGQRVTLRCSPRSGDLSVYWYQQSLDQGLQFLIQYYNGEERAKGNILERFSAQQFPDLHSELNLSSLELGDSALYFCASSVGSAGSYEQYFGPGTRLTVT.

The chain has TRBV19 and TRBJ1-6, with D possibly being TRBD1 (5 bases). The CDR3 has 14 residues. Germline loops: CDR1 LNHDA, CDR2 SQIVND (reference sequence). Trimming removed 7 bases from V and 8 bases from J, with 15 bases in between. CDR3 in amino acids: CASTLIRGYSPLHF. As DNA, the CDR3 is TGTGCCAGTACCCTAATCCGGGGCTATTCACCCCTCCACTTT.

This rearrangement joins TRBV18 to TRBJ1-1; TRBD1 might be the D (5 bases). Germline loops: CDR1 KGHSH, CDR2 LQKENI. V was clipped by 5 bases and J by 2 bases, with 18 bases between them. This CDR3 has 16 residues. CDR3 nucleotides: TGTGCCAGCTCAACACGACCCAGACAGACCAACACTGAAGCTTTCTTT. Its translation is CASSTRPRQTNTEAFF.

The rearrangement joins TRBV19 to TRBJ1-6, with TRBD1 matching over 8 bases. Germline values: CDR1 LNHDA, CDR2 SQIVND (reference sequence). V lost 5 bases and J lost 9; bases outside the gene matches: 12. CDR3 length: 16 residues. CDR3 bases: TGTGCCAGTAGTTCGCGTGACGGACAGGGAAGTTCACCCCTCCACTTT. Its translation: CASSSRDGQGSSPLHF.

The chain carries TRBV6-5 and TRBJ1-1; D may be TRBD1 (5 bases). The germline V gene has CDR1 MNHEY and CDR2 SVGAGI. The V end lost 6 bases, the J end lost 1 base, and 15 bases lay between the germline ends. The length of the CDR3 is 15 residues. The CDR3 nucleotides read TGTGCCAGCAGATTCGCTACCGGGGGGAACACTGAAGCTTTCTTT. Translation gives CASRFATGGNTEAFF.

The rearrangement joins TRBV5-4 to TRBJ1-4; no definite D call. Trimming stripped 4 bases from V and 7 bases from J, with 14 bases between. The CDR3 consists of 14 residues. The V gene's germline CDR1 is SGHNT and CDR2 YYREEE (reference sequence). The CDR3 DNA sequence: TGTGCCAGCAGCCTGGACCCTGTGGGTGAAAAACTGTTTTTT. Amino acid sequence: CASSLDPVGEKLFF.

V usage is TRBV5-6 and J usage is TRBJ2-6, with 7 nucleotides matching TRBD2. There are 17 residues in the CDR3. From germline, CDR1 is SGHDT and CDR2 YYEEEE. Trimming took 6 bases from V and 2 from J; bases not matched to a gene: 11. CDR3 residues: CASNKLATTPGANVLTF. The CDR3 DNA reads TGTGCCAGCAACAAACTAGCGACCACCCCTGGGGCCAACGTCCTGACTTTC.

The chain employs TRBV9 and TRBJ2-1; D possibly corresponds to TRBD1 (6 bases). Trimming took 4 bases from V and 5 from J, leaving 13 bases between them. The CDR3 is 14 residues long. The V gene's germline CDR1 is SGDLS and CDR2 YYNGEE. CDR3 sequence (DNA): TGTGCCAGCAGCCCCTCGGACAGAAACAATGAGCAGTTCTTC. It codes for CASSPSDRNNEQFF.

This clone has only a few counts. The gene calls are TRBV25-1 and TRBJ1-5; the match to TRBD1 covers 9 bases. CDR1 and CDR2 from the germline V gene are MGHDK and SYGVNS. Trimming removed 6 bases from V and 4 bases from J; junction bases left unmatched: 4. The CDR3 totals 14 residues. The CDR3 protein is CASSPTGGNQPQHF. The DNA for the CDR3 is TGTGCCAGCAGCCCGACAGGGGGGAATCAGCCCCAGCATTTT.

The chain is built from TRBV28 and TRBJ1-2; 10 positions agree with TRBD1. Germline V CDR1 and CDR2: MDHEN, SYDVKM. The CDR3 length is 16 residues. Trimming cost V 6 bases and J 8 bases; bases outside gene matches: 15. CDR3 amino acids: CASRQDRTGGRVGYTF. The CDR3 coding sequence is TGTGCCAGCAGACAAGACCGGACAGGGGGACGGGTCGGCTACACCTTC.

The chain uses TRBV11-2 and TRBJ2-3; no clear D. V was trimmed by 6 bases and J by 5 bases, leaving 6 bases between them. Germline CDR1 reads SGHAT; CDR2 reads FQNNGV. The CDR3 has 11 amino acids. The CDR3 region has the DNA TGTGCCAGCAGTCGATTAGATACGCAGTATTTT. Its translation is CASSRLDTQYF.

This chain connects TRBV7-2 to TRBJ1-1; 8 bases fit TRBD1. This CDR3 is 17 amino acids long. The germline V gene encodes CDR1 SGHTA and CDR2 FQGNSA. J lost 3 bases, V lost 0 bases, and 9 bases had no gene match. Written as DNA, the CDR3 is TGTGCCAGCAGCTTAGCGACAGGGGCTAAGGGTTACACTGAAGCTTTCTTT. Protein: CASSLATGAKGYTEAFF.

The V gene is TRBV2, the J gene TRBJ2-3, with 12 bases lining up with TRBD2. The CDR3 is 16 amino acids. J was trimmed by 6 bases and V by 8 bases; bases with no gene match: 12. CDR1 is SNHLY, CDR2 FYNNEI, per germline. Here the CDR3 reads CASGPALAGGSDTQYF. Here the CDR3 DNA reads TGTGCCAGCGGACCCGCCCTAGCGGGAGGGTCTGATACGCAGTATTTT.

This chain connects TRBV24-1 to TRBJ1-2; perhaps TRBD1 as D (5 bases). The CDR3 runs to 13 residues. In germline, CDR1 is KGHDR, CDR2 SFDVKD. The ends were cut back, 9 bases at V and 4 bases at J, with 14 bases in the middle. The CDR3 bases are TGTGCCACCTCGGGGGTCGGCGCCTATGGCTACACCTTC. Translation: CATSGVGAYGYTF.

The rearrangement joins TRBV7-2 to TRBJ1-2, with a weak D call TRBD1 (5 bases). Trimming took 1 base from V and 8 from J, leaving 11 bases between them. The CDR3 extends over 13 amino acids. Germline lookup yields CDR1 SGHTA and CDR2 FQGNSA. The CDR3 bases are TGTGCCAGCAGCTTAGACAGGTACTCGGGCTACACCTTC. It yields the protein CASSLDRYSGYTF.

V usage is TRBV28 and J usage is TRBJ1-2, with 7 bases fitting TRBD1. Germline V gene sequence: CDR1 MDHEN, CDR2 SYDVKM. The CDR3 covers 15 residues. The junction had 15 bases not matched to a gene; V was cut back by 6 bases and J by 8 bases. The CDR3 DNA sequence: TGTGCCAGCAGCCTTGATGGACAGGAGTTGGGCGGCTACACCTTC. Its protein is CASSLDGQELGGYTF.